This record looks at one T cell receptor beta chain sequence and its context. Its antigen is still unknown. The record has no base qualities; no much larger clone is one base away. These data are taken from a study of T cell responses to AZD1222 COVID-19 vaccine (dated by TCRdb to about 2021). A note on the overall study: Because spike-specific TCR depth and breadth did not differ between the two schedules, AZD1222 recipients who got a second dose at roughly 4 weeks were pooled with those who got a second dose at roughly 12 weeks. TCR sequencing was performed for roughly 250 trial participants, of whom around 200 were given two doses of AZD1222 and approximately 25 were given two doses of MenACWY control vaccine. Trial participants were enrolled into age subgroups of 18-55, 56-69 and 70-plus years, which contained roughly 140, 27 and 60 TCR-sequenced participants, respectively. The paper as a whole reports these results and caveats: CD4 TCRs associated with the vaccine covered the entire spike protein, and the dominant responses were in regions 160-218 and 743-854. Reportedly, almost half of the unique spike-specific TCRs recognized epitopes lying outside the regions that are mutated in the B.1.351 and B.1.1.7 variants. No day 14 peak-response samples were available, so repertoires were characterized only after the peak T cell response. After two AZD1222 doses, spike-specific TCR breadth and depth were significantly higher than at day 0 and than in MenACWY recipients. Participants were mostly white British, with more females than males. The authors suggested clonal diversity may have been underestimated. Only six AZD1222 recipients were SARS-CoV-2 seropositive at baseline, limiting conclusions about previously exposed vaccinees. The 56-69-year group was small, and its depth increase did not reach significance, likely because of low power.

The intended sense of this specimen's time point label: baseline before first vaccination. The vaccinee samples were drawn from two UK trials, COV001 and COV002, one of which was a single-blind randomized controlled phase 2/3 trial testing AZD1222 (ChAdOx1 nCoV-19) in healthy adults. For TCRbeta chain sequencing, PBMC samples were collected from trial participants at day 0 and at day 28 after the second dose. The CDR3 regions of human TCRbeta chains were subjected to immunosequencing. The source study handled its data this way. TCRs in the repertoires were matched against a reference library of SARS-CoV-2-specific TCRs that had been generated with the MIRA antigen-specificity platform. Breadth meant the fraction of unique TCRs that were SARS-CoV-2-associated, whereas depth meant the fraction of total T cells that were SARS-CoV-2-associated. Using the MIRA data, each spike-specific TCR was mapped to the spike region that the TCR reacts to and placed in a CD4 or CD8 class. Log10-transformed breadth and depth values were compared by one-way ANOVA with Sidak's multiple comparisons tests. The table comes from immuneACCESS by way of TCRdb, which keeps in-frame sequences with V and J called. Part of the clones is missing from these tables; in studies checked, under half for an unresolved V gene and the rest for unknown reasons. The V and J calls and clone size come from that table; D and trimming were worked out from the DNA. This sample gives about 210,000 clones in total; around 94% of them show up just once. The biggest ten clones account for approximately 1.3% of the sample.

The trim is 10 bases for V and 6 bases for J, with a gap of 13 bases between the germline ends. Taken from cysteine to phenylalanine, the CDR3 has 13 residues. Only the CDR3 portion is preserved as DNA: 39 bases, with reading frame beginning at the first base. Reading the germline V gene (reference sequence) gives CDR1 LNHDA and CDR2 SQIVND. The receptor chain draws on TRBV19 and TRBJ1-6, with TRBD1 perhaps the D gene, on 5 matching bases. This receptor was obtained from an adult in good health. This specimen was peripheral blood, taken on day 0 of AZD1222 vaccination. The DNA sequence is as follows: TGTGCCATCCAAGCGGGACCTAATTCACCCCTCCACTTT. This sequence encodes CAIQAGPNSPLHF.